The next 5 T cell receptor beta chains were all read from a single sample in a study of T cells after yellow fever vaccination. From the 5' RACE reads, TCRdb called clonotypes with MiXCR, one entry per CDR3 protein. The sample lists 29,000 or so distinct CDR3 sequences, less than 6.5% occurring once. Source: CD8+ T cells sorted from PBMCs, taken 10 days after the yellow fever booster vaccination. These receptors all come from a man under 40 who received the YFV17D yellow fever vaccine.

This chain links TRBV13 with TRBJ2-7, with 8 nucleotides matching TRBD2. This CDR3 is built from 15 residues. Germline loops: CDR1 PRHDT, CDR2 FYEKMQ (reference sequence). V lost 0 bases, J lost 5 bases, and 6 bases stayed unmatched. CDR3 bases: TGTGCCAGCAGCTTAGGCGGGAGGGCCGTCCACGAGCAGTACTTC. Translation: CASSLGGRAVHEQYF.

Ten or more counts support this clonotype. The CDR3 loop is CAISEPGLAGQETQYF. CDR3 sequence (DNA): TGTGCCATCAGTGAACCGGGACTAGCGGGTCAAGAGACCCAGTACTTC. This chain uses TRBV10-3 with TRBJ2-5; 12 bases are a match to TRBD2. V lost 3 bases to trimming and J lost 2 bases; unmatched junction nucleotides: 4. The germline V gene has CDR1 ENHRY and CDR2 SYGVKD. This CDR3 comprises 16 residues.

This clonotype was counted many times. The CDR3, as DNA: TGCAGCGTTGCTGACATTTCTAGCACAGATACGCAGTATTTT. Its protein is CSVADISSTDTQYF. The genes are TRBV29-1 and TRBJ2-3; no clear D. Germline V gives CDR1 SQVTM, CDR2 ANQGSEA. V gave up 4 bases and J gave up 0 bases, with 11 bases separating them. The CDR3 is made up of 14 amino acids.

This clonotype occurred many times. The V call is TRBV7-2, the J call TRBJ2-1, with unresolved D. CDR1 is SGHTA, CDR2 FQGNSA, per germline. With 2 bases removed from V and 10 bases from J, the gap between germline ends came to 18 bases. The CDR3 covers 15 residues. CDR3 sequence: CASSLLSWQQTEQFF. For the CDR3, the DNA is TGTGCCAGCAGCTTACTGAGCTGGCAGCAGACGGAGCAGTTCTTC.

This clonotype came up many times. The chain uses TRBV27 and TRBJ2-5; 9 nucleotides match TRBD2. The J segment lost 0 bases and the V segment lost 5 bases, leaving 13 bases of the junction unmatched. The CDR3 runs 18 residues. The germline gives CDR1 MNHEY, CDR2 SMNVEV (reference sequence). The CDR3 bases are TGTGCCAGCAGTCCCGGGGGGACTAGCATTTTGTACCAAGAGACCCAGTACTTC. Translating it yields CASSPGGTSILYQETQYF.